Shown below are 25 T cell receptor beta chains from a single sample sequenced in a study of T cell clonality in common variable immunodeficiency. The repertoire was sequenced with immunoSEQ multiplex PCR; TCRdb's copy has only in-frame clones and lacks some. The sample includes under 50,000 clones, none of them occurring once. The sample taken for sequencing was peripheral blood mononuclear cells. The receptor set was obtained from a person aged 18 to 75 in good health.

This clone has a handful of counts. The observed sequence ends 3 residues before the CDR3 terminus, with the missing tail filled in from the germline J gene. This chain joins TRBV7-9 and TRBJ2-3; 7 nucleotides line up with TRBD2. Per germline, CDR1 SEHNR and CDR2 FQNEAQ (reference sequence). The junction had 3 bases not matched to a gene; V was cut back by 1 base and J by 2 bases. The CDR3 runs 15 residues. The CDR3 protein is CASSLGLADTDTQYF. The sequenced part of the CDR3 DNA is TGTGCCAGCAGCTTAGGCCTAGCGGACACAGATACG.

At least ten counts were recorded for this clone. The part of the CDR3 DNA that was read is TGTGCCTGGAGCGGGGACCTCCCGGGGGGAGGC. This gives the protein CAWSGDLPGGG. The complete CDR3 sequence is CAWSGDLPGGGYTF. This chain links TRBV30 with TRBJ1-2; TRBD1 might be the D (5 bases). The read gets to within 3 residues of the CDR3 end, and the germline J gene fills in the rest. Germline CDR1 reads GTSNPN; CDR2 reads SVGIG (reference sequence). The CDR3 sequence is 14 residues long.

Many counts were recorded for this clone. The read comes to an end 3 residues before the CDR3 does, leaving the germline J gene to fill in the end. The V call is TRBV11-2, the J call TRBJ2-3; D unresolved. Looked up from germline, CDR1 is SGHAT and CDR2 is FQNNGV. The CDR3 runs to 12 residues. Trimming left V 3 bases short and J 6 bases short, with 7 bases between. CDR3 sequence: CASSFPSDTQYF. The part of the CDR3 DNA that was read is TGTGCCAGCAGCTTCCCCTCGGATACG.

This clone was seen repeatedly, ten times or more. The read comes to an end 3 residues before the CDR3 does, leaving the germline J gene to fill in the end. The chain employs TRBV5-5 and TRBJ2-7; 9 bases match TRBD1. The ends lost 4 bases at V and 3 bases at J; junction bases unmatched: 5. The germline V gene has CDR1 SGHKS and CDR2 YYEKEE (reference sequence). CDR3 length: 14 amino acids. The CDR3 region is CASSMGQGLYEQYF. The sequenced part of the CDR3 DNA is TGTGCCAGCAGCATGGGACAGGGACTCTACGAG. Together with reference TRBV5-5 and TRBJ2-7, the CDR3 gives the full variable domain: DAGVTQSPTHLIKTRGQQVTLRCSPISGHKSVSWYQQVLGQGPQFIFQYYEKEERGRGNFPDRFSARQFPNYSSELNVNALLLGDSALYLCASSMGQGLYEQYFGPGTRLTVT.

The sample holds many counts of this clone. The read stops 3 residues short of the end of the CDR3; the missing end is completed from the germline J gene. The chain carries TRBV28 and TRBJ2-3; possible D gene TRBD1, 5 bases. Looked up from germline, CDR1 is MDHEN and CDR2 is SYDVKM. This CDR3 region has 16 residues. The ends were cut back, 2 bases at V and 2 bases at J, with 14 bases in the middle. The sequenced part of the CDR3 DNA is TGTGCCAGCAGTTTAATCCGACAGACTCTCACAGATACG. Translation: CASSLIRQTLTDT. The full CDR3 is CASSLIRQTLTDTQYF.

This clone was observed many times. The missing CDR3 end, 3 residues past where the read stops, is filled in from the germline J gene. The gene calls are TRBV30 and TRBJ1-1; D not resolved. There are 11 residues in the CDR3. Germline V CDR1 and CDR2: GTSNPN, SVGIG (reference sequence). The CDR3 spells CAQKRGPEAFF. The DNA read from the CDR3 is TGTGCTCAGAAGCGCGGGCCTGAA.

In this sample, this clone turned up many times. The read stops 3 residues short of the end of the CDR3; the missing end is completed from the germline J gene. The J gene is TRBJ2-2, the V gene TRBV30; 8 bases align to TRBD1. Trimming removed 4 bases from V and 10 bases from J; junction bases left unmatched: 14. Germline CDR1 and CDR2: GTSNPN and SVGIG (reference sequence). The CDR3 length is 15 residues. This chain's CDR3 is CAWTLTGTGGEELFF. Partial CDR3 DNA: TGTGCCTGGACCCTGACAGGTACAGGGGGAGAGGAG. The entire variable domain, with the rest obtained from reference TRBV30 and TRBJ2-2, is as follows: SQTIHQWPATLVQPVGSPLSLECTVEGTSNPNLYWYRQAAGRGLQLLFYSVGIGQISSEVPQNLSASRPQDRQFILSSKKLLLSDSGFYLCAWTLTGTGGEELFFGEGSRLTVL.

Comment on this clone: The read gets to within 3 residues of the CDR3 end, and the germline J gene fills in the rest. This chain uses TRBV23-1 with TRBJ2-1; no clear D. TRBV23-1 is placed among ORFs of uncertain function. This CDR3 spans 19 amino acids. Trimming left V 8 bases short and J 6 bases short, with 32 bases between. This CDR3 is CASGPPASPRKAPSNEQFF. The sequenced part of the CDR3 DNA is TGCGCCAGCGGTCCCCCAGCCTCGCCCCGCAAGGCCCCTAGCAATGAG.

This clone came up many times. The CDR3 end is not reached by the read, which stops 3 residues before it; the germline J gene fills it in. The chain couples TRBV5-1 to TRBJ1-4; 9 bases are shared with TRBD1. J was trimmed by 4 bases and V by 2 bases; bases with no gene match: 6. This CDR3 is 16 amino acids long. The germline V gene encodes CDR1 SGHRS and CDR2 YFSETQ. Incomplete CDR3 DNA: TGCGCCAGCAGCTTTGTACAGGGGGCAGTTAATGAAAAA. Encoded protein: CASSFVQGAVNEK. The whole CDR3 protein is CASSFVQGAVNEKLFF. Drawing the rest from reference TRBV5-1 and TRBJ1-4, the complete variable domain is KAGVTQTPRYLIKTRGQQVTLSCSPISGHRSVSWYQQTPGQGLQFLFEYFSETQRNKGNFPGRFSGRQFSNSRSEMNVSTLELGDSALYLCASSFVQGAVNEKLFFGSGTQLSVL.

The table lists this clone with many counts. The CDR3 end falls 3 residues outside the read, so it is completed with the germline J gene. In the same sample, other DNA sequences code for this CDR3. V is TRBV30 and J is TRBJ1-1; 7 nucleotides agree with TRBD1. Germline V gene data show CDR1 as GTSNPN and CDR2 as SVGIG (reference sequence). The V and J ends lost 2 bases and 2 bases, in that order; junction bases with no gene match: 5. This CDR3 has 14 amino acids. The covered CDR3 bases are TGTGCCTGGAGTAGGACAGGTCCTAACACTGAA. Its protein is CAWSRTGPNTE. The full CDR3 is CAWSRTGPNTEAFF.

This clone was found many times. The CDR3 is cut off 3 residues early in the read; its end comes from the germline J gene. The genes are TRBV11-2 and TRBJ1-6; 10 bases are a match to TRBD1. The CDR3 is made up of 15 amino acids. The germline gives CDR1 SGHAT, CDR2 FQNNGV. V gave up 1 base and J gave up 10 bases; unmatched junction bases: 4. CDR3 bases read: TGTGCCAGCAGCTTAGGTGACAGGGGGCTCTCACCC. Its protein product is CASSLGDRGLSP. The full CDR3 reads CASSLGDRGLSPLHF.

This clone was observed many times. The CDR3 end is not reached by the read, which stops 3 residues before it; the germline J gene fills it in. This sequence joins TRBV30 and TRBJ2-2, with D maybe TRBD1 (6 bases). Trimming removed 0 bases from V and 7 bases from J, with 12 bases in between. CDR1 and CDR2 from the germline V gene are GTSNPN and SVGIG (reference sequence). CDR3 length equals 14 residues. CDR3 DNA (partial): TGTGCCTGGAGTGTGGGCAGGGGTAACGGGGAG. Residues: CAWSVGRGNGE. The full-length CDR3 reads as CAWSVGRGNGELFF.

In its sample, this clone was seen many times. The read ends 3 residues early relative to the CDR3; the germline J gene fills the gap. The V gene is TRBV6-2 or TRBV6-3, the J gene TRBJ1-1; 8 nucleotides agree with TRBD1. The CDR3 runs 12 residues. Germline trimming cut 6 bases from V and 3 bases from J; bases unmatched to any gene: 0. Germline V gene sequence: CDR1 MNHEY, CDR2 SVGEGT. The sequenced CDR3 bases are TGTGCCAGCAGACAGGGGGACACTGAA. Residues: CASRQGDTE. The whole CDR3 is CASRQGDTEAFF.

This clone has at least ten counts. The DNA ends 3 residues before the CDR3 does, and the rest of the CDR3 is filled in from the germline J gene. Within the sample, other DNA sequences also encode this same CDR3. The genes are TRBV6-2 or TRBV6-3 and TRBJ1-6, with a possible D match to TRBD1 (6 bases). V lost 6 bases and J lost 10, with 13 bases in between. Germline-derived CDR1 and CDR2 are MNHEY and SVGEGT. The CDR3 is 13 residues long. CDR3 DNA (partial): TGTGCCAGCAGGGGGGGGCGGCGGTCACCC. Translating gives CASRGGRRSP. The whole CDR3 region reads CASRGGRRSPLHF.

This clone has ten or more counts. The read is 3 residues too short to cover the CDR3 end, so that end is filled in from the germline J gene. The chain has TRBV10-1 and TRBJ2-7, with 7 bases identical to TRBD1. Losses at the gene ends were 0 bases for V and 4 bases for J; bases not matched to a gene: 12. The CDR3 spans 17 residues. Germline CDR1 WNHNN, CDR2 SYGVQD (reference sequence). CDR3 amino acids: CASSESVGTGDQYEQYF. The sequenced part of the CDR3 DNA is TGCGCCAGCAGTGAGTCGGTCGGTACAGGGGATCAATACGAG.

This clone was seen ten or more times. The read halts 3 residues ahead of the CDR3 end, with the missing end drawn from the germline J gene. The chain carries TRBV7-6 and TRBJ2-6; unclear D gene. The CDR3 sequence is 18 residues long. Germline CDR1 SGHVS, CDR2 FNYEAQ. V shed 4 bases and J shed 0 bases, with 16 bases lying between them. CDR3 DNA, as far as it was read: TGTGCCAGCAGCTCTATAGGGTACGTCGGCTCTGGGGCCAACGTC. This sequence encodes CASSSIGYVGSGANV. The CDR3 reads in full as CASSSIGYVGSGANVLTF.

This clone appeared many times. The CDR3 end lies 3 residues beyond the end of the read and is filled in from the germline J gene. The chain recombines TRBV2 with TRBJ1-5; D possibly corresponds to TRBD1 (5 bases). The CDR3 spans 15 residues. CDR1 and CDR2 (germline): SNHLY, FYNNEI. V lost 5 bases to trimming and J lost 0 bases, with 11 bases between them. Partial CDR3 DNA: TGTGCCAGCAGTAACAGGATTTATAGCAATCAGCCC. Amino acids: CASSNRIYSNQP. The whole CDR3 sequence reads CASSNRIYSNQPQHF.

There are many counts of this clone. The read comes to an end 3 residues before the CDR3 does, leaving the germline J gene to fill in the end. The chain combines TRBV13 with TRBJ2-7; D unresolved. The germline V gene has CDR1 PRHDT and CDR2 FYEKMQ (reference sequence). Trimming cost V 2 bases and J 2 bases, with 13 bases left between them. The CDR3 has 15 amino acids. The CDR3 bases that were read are TGTGCCAGCAGCTTAAGGGCATCGGAACCCTACGAG. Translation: CASSLRASEPYE. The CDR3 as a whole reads CASSLRASEPYEQYF.

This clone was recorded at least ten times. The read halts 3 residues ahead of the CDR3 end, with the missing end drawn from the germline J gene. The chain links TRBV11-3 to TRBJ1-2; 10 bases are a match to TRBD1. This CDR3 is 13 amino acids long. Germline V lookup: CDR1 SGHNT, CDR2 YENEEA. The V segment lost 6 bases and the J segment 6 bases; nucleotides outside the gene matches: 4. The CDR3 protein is CASRSDRGHGYTF. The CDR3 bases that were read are TGTGCCAGCAGGTCCGACAGGGGGCATGGC. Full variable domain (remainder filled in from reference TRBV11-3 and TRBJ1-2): EAGVVQSPRYKIIEKKQPVAFWCNPISGHNTLYWYLQNLGQGPELLIRYENEEAVDDSQLPKDRFSAERLKGVDSTLKIQPAELGDSAVYLCASRSDRGHGYTFGSGTRLTVV.

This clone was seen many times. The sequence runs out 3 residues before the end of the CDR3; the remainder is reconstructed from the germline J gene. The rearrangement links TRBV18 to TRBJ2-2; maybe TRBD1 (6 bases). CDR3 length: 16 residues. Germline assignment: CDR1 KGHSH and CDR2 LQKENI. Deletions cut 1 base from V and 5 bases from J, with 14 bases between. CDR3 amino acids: CASSPRARGDTGELFF. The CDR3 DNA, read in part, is TGTGCCAGCTCACCACGGGCCAGGGGAGATACCGGGGAG.

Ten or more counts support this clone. Incomplete CDR3 DNA: TGTGCCAGCAGCTTGGACAGGGCCGAGGACGAG. This translates into CASSLDRAEDE. The whole CDR3 region reads CASSLDRAEDEQYF. The chain is built from TRBV5-4 and TRBJ2-7; D is possibly TRBD1 (6 bases). Read sequence stops 3 residues before the CDR3 end, and the germline J gene provides the missing end. Trimming shortened V by 0 bases and J by 5 bases, and 12 bases separated the two germline ends. From germline, CDR1 is SGHNT and CDR2 YYREEE (reference sequence). The CDR3 contains 14 residues.

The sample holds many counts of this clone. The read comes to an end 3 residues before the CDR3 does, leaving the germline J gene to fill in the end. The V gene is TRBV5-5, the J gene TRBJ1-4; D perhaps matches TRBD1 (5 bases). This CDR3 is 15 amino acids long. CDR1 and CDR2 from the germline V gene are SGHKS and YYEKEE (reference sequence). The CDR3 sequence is CASSSLLRGANVLFF. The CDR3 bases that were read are TGTGCCAGCAGCTCTCTTTTGCGAGGGGCCAACGTA.

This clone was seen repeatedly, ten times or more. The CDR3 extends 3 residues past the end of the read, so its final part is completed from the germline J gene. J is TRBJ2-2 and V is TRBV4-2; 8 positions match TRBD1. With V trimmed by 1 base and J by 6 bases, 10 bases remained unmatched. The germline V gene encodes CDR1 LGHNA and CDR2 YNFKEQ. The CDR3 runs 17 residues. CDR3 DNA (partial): TGTGCCAGCAGCCAAGCCGGGACAGGAGGTGCGGCCGGGGAG. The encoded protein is CASSQAGTGGAAGE. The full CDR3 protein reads CASSQAGTGGAAGELFF.

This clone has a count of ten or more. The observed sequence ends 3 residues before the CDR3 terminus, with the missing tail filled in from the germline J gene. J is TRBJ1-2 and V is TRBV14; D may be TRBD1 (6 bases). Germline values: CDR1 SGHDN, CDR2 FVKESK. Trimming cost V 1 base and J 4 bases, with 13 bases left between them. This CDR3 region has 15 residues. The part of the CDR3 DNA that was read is TGTGCCAGCAGCCAAGCAACAGGGCATCGCTATGGC. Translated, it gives CASSQATGHRYG. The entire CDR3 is CASSQATGHRYGYTF.

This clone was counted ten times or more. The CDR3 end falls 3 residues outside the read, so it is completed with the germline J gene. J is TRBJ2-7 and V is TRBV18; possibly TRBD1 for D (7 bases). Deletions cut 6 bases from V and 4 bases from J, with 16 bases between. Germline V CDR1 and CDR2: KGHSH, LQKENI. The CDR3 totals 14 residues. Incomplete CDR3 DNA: TGTGCCAGCTCCAGGGGGGCAGTTACTTACGAG. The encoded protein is CASSRGAVTYE. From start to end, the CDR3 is CASSRGAVTYEQYF.